Below, 14 T cell receptor beta chains from the same sample are listed, as sequenced in a study of cytomegalovirus exposure and HLA in healthy donors. PCR amplification relied on 60 Vbeta primers (plus 13 Jbeta primers). Method: immunoSEQ multiplex PCR; TCRdb's copy keeps in-frame clones and lacks some. The top ten hold roughly 13% of the sample, which has about 96,000 clones, around 79% seen once. The sequenced sample was PBMCs. All receptors come from a woman in her 70s in good health and CMV-seropositive.

This clone occurred a few times. The chain carries TRBV28 and TRBJ2-5, with D perhaps matching TRBD2 (6 bases). The DNA end lines up better with TRBJ2-7; the J call may be wrong. Germline V CDR1 and CDR2: MDHEN, SYDVKM. The CDR3 extends over 15 amino acids. CDR3 sequence reads: CASSGGGSASYEQYF. The DNA for the CDR3 is TGTGCCAGCAGCGGCGGAGGGAGCGCTTCCTACGAGCAGTACTTC.

The V call is TRBV11-2, the J call TRBJ2-5; no firm D call. CDR1 is SGHAT, CDR2 FQNNGV, per germline. V was pared by 1 base and J by 6 bases, with 12 bases between. The CDR3 runs to 14 residues. CDR3: CASSLVELSKTQYF. The CDR3 nucleotides read TGTGCCAGCAGCTTAGTTGAGTTGTCCAAGACCCAGTACTTC.

The chain combines TRBV6-1 with TRBJ2-1; a possible D gene is TRBD2 (6 bases). Trimming left V 2 bases short and J 10 bases short, with 12 bases between. Germline-derived CDR1 and CDR2 are MNHNS and SASEGT. This CDR3 spans 13 amino acids. CDR3 protein: CASSEMFLAEQFF. In nucleotides, the CDR3 is TGTGCCAGCAGTGAAATGTTTCTAGCGGAGCAGTTCTTC.

J is TRBJ2-5 and V is TRBV5-1; 7 bases are a match to TRBD2. Trimming removed 9 bases from V and 4 bases from J; junction bases left unmatched: 15. The CDR3 runs 15 residues. Germline V gene sequence: CDR1 SGHRS, CDR2 YFSETQ. The CDR3 protein is CATTGGIAGVETQYF. The CDR3 nucleotides are TGCGCCACCACTGGAGGAATAGCGGGCGTAGAGACCCAGTACTTC.

The CDR3 spells CASSLVGGIPSLPSYEQYF. The CDR3 bases are TGTGCCAGCAGTTTAGTCGGGGGAATACCTTCCTTACCCTCCTACGAGCAGTACTTC. The chain recombines TRBV28 with TRBJ2-7, with D perhaps matching TRBD2 (6 bases). The CDR3 is 19 residues long. The germline V gene has CDR1 MDHEN and CDR2 SYDVKM. The V end lost 2 bases, the J end lost 0 bases, and 23 bases lay between the germline ends.

The V and J genes are TRBV14 and TRBJ2-3; 12 nucleotides line up with TRBD2. The CDR3 consists of 16 residues. V shed 5 bases and J 3 bases; nucleotides not matched to a gene: 6. Germline V gives CDR1 SGHDN, CDR2 FVKESK. The CDR3 DNA reads TGTGCCAGCAGCGAAATCGGACTAGCGGGGACAGATACGCAGTATTTT. Translated: CASSEIGLAGTDTQYF.

The DNA of the CDR3 is TGCGCCAGCACGGGACACCTTAATGAAAAACTGTTTTTT. Protein: CASTGHLNEKLFF. The chain uses TRBV4-3 and TRBJ1-4; D is possibly TRBD1 (6 bases). The germline gives CDR1 LGHNA, CDR2 YSLEER. Trimming took off 7 bases at V and 4 bases at J, with 10 bases between the two ends. The CDR3 loop spans 13 amino acids.

The CDR3 reads CASFLLSGGPYNEQFF. CDR3 bases: TGCGCCAGCTTTTTGTTGAGCGGGGGGCCTTACAATGAGCAGTTCTTC. The rearrangement links TRBV5-1 to TRBJ2-1; 9 nucleotides line up with TRBD2. The germline gives CDR1 SGHRS, CDR2 YFSETQ. The CDR3 is 16 amino acids. V shed 7 bases and J 4 bases; nucleotides not matched to a gene: 12.

This clone was recorded only once. The chain links TRBV18 to TRBJ2-1, with 8 bases that match TRBD1. Germline CDR1 KGHSH, CDR2 LQKENI. The CDR3 length is 13 residues. J lost 9 bases, V lost 2 bases, and 3 bases had no gene match. CDR3 DNA sequence: TGTGCCAGCTCACCAACAGGGGGGAGTGAGCAGTTCTTC. Its translation: CASSPTGGSEQFF.

V is TRBV11-3 and J is TRBJ2-2; D gene ambiguous. The CDR3 contains 16 residues. Germline CDR1 is SGHNT and CDR2 is YENEEA. Between the trimmed V and J ends, which lost 1 base and 3 bases, there was a span of 12 bases. Here the CDR3 reads CASSLVQAPYTGELFF. The CDR3 nucleotides are TGTGCCAGCAGCTTAGTGCAGGCCCCGTACACCGGGGAGCTGTTTTTT.

J is TRBJ1-5 and V is TRBV28; tentatively, D is TRBD1 (5 bases). CDR1 is MDHEN, CDR2 SYDVKM, per germline. The CDR3 is made up of 17 amino acids. The germline V and J ends were trimmed by 11 bases and 0 bases, with 23 bases remaining between them. The CDR3 DNA follows: TGTGCCGCTAACATGGGGGGTTGGCGTGGTAGCAATCAGCCCCAGCATTTT. This translates into CAANMGGWRGSNQPQHF.

The rearrangement uses TRBV18 and TRBJ2-7; D gene unclear. The CDR3 length is 13 residues. Trimming shortened V by 5 bases and J by 0 bases, and 8 bases separated the two germline ends. Germline V CDR1 and CDR2: KGHSH, LQKENI. The CDR3 spells CASSAEISYEQYF. As DNA, the CDR3 is TGTGCCAGCTCAGCGGAGATCTCCTACGAGCAGTACTTC.

The rearrangement links TRBV10-2 to TRBJ2-7; 8 bases match TRBD1. With 6 bases clipped from V and 2 bases from J, the junction kept 3 bases outside the gene matches. Germline CDR1 reads WSHSY; CDR2 reads SAAADI. The CDR3 runs to 13 residues. CDR3 DNA: TGCGCCAGCAGGGCAGGGGGCGCCTACGAGCAGTACTTC. It is translated as CASRAGGAYEQYF.

The rearrangement uses TRBV5-4 and TRBJ2-3, with 7 bases matching TRBD2. Per the germline V gene, CDR1 is SGHNT and CDR2 is YYREEE (reference sequence). The CDR3 length is 18 residues. V gave up 6 bases and J gave up 3 bases; unmatched junction bases: 19. The CDR3 spells CASKPWGRREGMTDTQYF. DNA of the CDR3: TGTGCCAGCAAGCCTTGGGGGAGGAGGGAGGGCATGACAGATACGCAGTATTTT. The whole variable domain, remainder taken from reference TRBV5-4 and TRBJ2-3, is ETGVTQSPTHLIKTRGQQVTLRCSSQSGHNTVSWYQQALGQGPQFIFQYYREEENGRGNFPPRFSGLQFPNYSSELNVNALELDDSALYLCASKPWGRREGMTDTQYFGPGTRLTVL.